This T cell receptor (beta chain) was sequenced for a study of blood T cell repertoires in COVID-19. This CDR3 spans 12 amino acids. Trimming removed 5 bases from V and 13 bases from J; junction bases left unmatched: 7. Germline V gene sequence: CDR1 LNHDA, CDR2 SQIVND (reference sequence). Sequenced by immunoSEQ multiplex PCR; TCRdb stores in-frame clones only, minus some. The data show roughly 500,000 clones, about 88% seen once. Sequencing used PBMCs or T cells enriched from blood (not recorded which). This TCR was sampled from a woman aged 55-75 years who had recovered from COVID-19. This chain uses TRBV19 with TRBJ1-4; 7 nucleotides match TRBD1. Here the CDR3 reads CASSYGDRALFF. The DNA for the CDR3 is TGTGCCAGTAGTTACGGCGACAGGGCACTGTTTTTT. Using reference TRBV19 and TRBJ1-4 for the parts outside the CDR3, the full variable domain is DGGITQSPKYLFRKEGQNVTLSCEQNLNHDAMYWYRQDPGQGLRLIYYSQIVNDFQKGDIAEGYSVSREKKESFPLTVTSAQKNPTAFYLCASSYGDRALFFGSGTQLSVL.